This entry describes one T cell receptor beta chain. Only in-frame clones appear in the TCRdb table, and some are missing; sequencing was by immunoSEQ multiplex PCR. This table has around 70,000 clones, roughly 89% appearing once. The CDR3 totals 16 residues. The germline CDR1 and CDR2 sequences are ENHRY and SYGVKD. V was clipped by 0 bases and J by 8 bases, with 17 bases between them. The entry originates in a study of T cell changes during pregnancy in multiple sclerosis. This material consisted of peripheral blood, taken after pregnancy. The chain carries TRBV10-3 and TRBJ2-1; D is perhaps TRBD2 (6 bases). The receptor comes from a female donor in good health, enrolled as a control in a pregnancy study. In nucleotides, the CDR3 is TGTGCCATCAGTGAGTCCCCGGGACTGATGAACGATGAGCAGTTCTTC. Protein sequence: CAISESPGLMNDEQFF.